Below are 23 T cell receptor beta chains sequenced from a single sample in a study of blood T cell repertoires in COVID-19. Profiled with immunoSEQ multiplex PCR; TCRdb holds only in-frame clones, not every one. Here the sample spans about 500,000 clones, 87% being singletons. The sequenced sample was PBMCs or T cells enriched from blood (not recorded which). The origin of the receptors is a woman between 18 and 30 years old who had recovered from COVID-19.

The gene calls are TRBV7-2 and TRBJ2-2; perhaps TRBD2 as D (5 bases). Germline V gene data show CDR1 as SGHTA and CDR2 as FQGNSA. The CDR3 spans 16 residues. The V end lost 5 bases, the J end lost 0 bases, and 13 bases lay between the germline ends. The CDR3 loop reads CASSPWTSTNTGELFF. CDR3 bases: TGTGCCAGCAGCCCATGGACTTCAACGAACACCGGGGAGCTGTTTTTT.

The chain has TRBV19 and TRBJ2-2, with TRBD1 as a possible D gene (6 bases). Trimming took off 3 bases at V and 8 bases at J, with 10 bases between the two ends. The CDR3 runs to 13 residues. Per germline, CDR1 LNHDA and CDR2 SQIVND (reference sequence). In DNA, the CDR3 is TGTGCCAGTAGTATTAGGGGGTCAGGGGAGCTGTTTTTT. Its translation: CASSIRGSGELFF.

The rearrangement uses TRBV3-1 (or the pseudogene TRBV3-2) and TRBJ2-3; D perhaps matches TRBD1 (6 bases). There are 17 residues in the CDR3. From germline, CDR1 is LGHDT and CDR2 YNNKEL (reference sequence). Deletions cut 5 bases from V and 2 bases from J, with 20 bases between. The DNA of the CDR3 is TGTGCCAGCAGCGGTCTTCGAGGGGGAGTCGACACAGATACGCAGTATTTT. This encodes CASSGLRGGVDTDTQYF.

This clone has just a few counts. The CDR3 sequence: CASSRTGGGTEAFF. DNA of the CDR3: TGTGCCAGCAGCCGTACAGGGGGTGGCACTGAAGCTTTCTTT. The V gene is TRBV11-2, the J gene TRBJ1-1; 8 bases fit TRBD1. The CDR3 totals 14 residues. Germline lookup yields CDR1 SGHAT and CDR2 FQNNGV. Losses at the gene ends were 5 bases for V and 4 bases for J; bases not matched to a gene: 6.

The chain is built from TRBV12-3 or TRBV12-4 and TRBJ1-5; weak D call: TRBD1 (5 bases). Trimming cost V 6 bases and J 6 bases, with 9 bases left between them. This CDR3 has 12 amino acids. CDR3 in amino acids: CASRSGIQPQHF. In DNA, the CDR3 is TGTGCCAGCAGATCAGGGATTCAGCCCCAGCATTTT.

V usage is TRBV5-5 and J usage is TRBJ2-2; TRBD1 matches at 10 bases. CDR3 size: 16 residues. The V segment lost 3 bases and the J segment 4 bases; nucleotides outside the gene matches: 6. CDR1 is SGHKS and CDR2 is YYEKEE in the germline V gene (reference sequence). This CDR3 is CASSSGTGAGTGELFF. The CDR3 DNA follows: TGTGCCAGCAGCTCGGGGACAGGGGCAGGCACCGGGGAGCTGTTTTTT.

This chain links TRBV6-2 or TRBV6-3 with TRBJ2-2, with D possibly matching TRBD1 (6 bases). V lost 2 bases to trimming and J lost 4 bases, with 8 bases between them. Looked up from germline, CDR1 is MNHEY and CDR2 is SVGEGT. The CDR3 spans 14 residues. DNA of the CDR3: TGTGCCAGCAGTTACCTGGACAGCACCGGGGAGCTGTTTTTT. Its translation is CASSYLDSTGELFF.

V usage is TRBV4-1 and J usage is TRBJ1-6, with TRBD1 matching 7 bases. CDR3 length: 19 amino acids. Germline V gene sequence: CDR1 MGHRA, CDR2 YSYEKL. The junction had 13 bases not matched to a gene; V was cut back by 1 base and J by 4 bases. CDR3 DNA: TGCGCCAGCAGCCAAGTCTTCACCCAGGGGGATGCTTATAATTCACCCCTCCACTTT. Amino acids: CASSQVFTQGDAYNSPLHF.

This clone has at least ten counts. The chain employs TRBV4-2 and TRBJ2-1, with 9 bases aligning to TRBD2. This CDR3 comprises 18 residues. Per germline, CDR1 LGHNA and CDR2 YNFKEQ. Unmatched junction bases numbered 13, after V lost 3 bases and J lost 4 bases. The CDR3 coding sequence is TGTGCCAGCAGCCATCAAATTAGGGAGGCGGGGGGGTACAATGAGCAGTTCTTC. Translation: CASSHQIREAGGYNEQFF.

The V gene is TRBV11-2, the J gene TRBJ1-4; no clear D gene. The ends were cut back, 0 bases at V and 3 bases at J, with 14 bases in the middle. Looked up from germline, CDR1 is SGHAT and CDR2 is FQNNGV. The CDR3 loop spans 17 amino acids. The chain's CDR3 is CASSLEIGRAANEKLFF. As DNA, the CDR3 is TGTGCCAGCAGCTTAGAGATCGGGCGGGCAGCTAATGAAAAACTGTTTTTT.

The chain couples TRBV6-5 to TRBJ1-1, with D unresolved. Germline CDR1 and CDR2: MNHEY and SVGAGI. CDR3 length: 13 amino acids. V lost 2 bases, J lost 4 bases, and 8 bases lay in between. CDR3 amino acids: CASSYRGITEAFF. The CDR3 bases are TGTGCCAGCAGTTACCGGGGAATCACTGAAGCTTTCTTT.

The CDR3 here is CASSLALTPGGRDGYTF. The CDR3 bases are TGTGCCAGCAGCTTAGCGCTAACCCCGGGGGGAAGAGATGGCTACACCTTC. This chain joins TRBV7-2 and TRBJ1-2; D possibly corresponds to TRBD1 (5 bases). The germline V gene encodes CDR1 SGHTA and CDR2 FQGNSA. Trimming pared 0 bases from V and 6 bases from J, leaving 20 bases between. There are 17 residues in the CDR3.

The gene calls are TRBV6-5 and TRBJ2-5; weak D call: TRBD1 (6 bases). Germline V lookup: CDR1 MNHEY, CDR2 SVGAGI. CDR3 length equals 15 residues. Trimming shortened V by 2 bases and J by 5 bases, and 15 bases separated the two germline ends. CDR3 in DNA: TGTGCCAGCAGTTACAACCCAGGGGATGGGGAGACCCAGTACTTC. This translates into CASSYNPGDGETQYF.

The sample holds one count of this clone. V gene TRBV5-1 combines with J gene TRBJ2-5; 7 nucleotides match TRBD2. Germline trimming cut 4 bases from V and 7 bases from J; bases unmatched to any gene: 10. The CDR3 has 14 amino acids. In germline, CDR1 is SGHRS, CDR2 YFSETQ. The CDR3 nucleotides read TGCGCCAGCAGCCCCGCTGGGGAGGGTGGGACCCAGTACTTC. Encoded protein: CASSPAGEGGTQYF.

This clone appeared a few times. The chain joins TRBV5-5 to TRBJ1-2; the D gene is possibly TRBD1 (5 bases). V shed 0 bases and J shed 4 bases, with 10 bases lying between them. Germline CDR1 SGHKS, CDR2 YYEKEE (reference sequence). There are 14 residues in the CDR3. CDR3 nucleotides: TGTGCCAGCAGCTTGGCCCCCCAGGGCTATGGCTACACCTTC. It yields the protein CASSLAPQGYGYTF.

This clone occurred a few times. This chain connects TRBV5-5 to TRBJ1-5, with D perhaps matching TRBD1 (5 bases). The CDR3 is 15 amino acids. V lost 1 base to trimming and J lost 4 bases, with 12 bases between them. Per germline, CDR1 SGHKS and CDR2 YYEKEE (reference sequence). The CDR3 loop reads CASSLRGFGNQPQHF. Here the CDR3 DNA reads TGTGCCAGCAGCTTGAGGGGTTTCGGTAATCAGCCCCAGCATTTT.

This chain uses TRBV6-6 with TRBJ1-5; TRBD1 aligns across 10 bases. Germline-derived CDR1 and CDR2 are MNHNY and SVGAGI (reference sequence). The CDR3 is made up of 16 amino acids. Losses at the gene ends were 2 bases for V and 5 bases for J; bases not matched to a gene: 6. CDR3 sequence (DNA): TGTGCCAGCAGTTACACTGGGACAGGGGCCGATCAGCCCCAGCATTTT. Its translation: CASSYTGTGADQPQHF.

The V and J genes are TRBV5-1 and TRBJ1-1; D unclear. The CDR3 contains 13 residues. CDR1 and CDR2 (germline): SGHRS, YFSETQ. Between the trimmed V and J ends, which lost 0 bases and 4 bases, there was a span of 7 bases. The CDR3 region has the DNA TGCGCCAGCAGCTTGGGTCCCGTCACTGAAGCTTTCTTT. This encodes CASSLGPVTEAFF.

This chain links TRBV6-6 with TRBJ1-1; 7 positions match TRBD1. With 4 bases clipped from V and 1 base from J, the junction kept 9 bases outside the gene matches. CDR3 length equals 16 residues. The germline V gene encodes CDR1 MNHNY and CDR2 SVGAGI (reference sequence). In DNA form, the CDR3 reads TGTGCCAGCAGTTCCACCCAGGGGGGCCCGAACACTGAAGCTTTCTTT. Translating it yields CASSSTQGGPNTEAFF.

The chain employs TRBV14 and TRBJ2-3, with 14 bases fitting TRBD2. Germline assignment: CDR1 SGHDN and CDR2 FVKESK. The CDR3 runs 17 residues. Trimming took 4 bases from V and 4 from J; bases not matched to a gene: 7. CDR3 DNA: TGTGCCAGCAGCCTCGCTGGGACTAGCGGGGGCCCAGATACGCAGTATTTT. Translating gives CASSLAGTSGGPDTQYF.

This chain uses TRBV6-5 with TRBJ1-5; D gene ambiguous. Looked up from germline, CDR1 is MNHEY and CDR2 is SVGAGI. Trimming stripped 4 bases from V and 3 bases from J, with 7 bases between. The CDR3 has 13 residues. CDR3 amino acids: CASSWAPNQPQHF. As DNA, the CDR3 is TGTGCCAGCAGTTGGGCCCCCAATCAGCCCCAGCATTTT.

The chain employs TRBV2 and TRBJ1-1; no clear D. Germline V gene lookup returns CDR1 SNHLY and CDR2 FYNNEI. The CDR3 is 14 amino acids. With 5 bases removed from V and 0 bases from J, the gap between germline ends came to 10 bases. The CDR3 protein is CASSYQQMNTEAFF. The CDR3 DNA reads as TGTGCCAGCAGTTACCAACAGATGAACACTGAAGCTTTCTTT.

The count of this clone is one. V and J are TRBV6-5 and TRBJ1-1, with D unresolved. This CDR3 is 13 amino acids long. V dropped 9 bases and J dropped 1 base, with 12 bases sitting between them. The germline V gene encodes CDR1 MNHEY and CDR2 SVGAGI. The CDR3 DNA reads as TGTGCCAGTGGGAGGGCGACGAACACTGAAGCTTTCTTT. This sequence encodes CASGRATNTEAFF.